The source of this T cell receptor (beta chain) is a study of T cells expressing NK-cell markers. Study in general: Sorted CD3+CD56+NKG2C+, CD3+CD56+NKG2C- and CD3+CD56-NKG2C+ T cells provided the TCR beta repertoires.

CDR3 length equals 13 residues. Per germline, CDR1 MNHNY and CDR2 SVGAGI (reference sequence). TCRdb reworked the 5' RACE reads into one entry per CDR3 protein, no DNA. Its table lists roughly 390,000 distinct CDR3 sequences. This TCR came from a woman between 45 and 60 years old in good health. The rearrangement joins TRBV6-6 to TRBJ1-5; TCRdb lists TRBD1, though no DNA is available to test this call. The sample consisted of blood T cells: a sorted CD56 or NKG2C T cell subset, CD4+ or CD8+ T cells, or bulk PBMC T cells (not recorded which). The CDR3 is CASSTNMGQPQHF.